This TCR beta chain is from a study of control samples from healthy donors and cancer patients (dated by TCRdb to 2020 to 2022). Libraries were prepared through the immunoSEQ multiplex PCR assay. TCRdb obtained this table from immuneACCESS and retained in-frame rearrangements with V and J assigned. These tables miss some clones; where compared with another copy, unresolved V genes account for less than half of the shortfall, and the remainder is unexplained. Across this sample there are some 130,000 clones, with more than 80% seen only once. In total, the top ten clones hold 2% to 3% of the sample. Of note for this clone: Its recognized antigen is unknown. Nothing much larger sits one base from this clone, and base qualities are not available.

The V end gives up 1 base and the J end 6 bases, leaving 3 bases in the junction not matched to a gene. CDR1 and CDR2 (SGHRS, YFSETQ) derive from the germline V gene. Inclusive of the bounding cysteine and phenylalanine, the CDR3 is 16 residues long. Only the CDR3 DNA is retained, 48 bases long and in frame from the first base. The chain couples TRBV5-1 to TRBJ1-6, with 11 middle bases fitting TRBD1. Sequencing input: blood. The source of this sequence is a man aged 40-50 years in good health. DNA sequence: TGCGCCAGCAGCTTGACCGGGACAGGGGGTAATTCACCCCTCCACTTT. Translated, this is CASSLTGTGGNSPLHF.